Below are 26 T cell receptor beta chains sequenced from a single sample in a study of blood T cell repertoires in COVID-19. Assay: immunoSEQ multiplex PCR; the TCRdb copy retains only in-frame clones and omits some. The sample records 200,000 to 250,000 clones, over 70% being singletons. Sample: PBMCs or T cells enriched from blood (not recorded which). All receptors derive from a woman in her 30s who had been exposed to COVID-19.

V gene TRBV5-5 combines with J gene TRBJ2-7; 9 nucleotides agree with TRBD1. CDR1 and CDR2 from the germline V gene are SGHKS and YYEKEE (reference sequence). The CDR3 loop spans 15 amino acids. V lost 5 bases, J lost 2 bases, and 8 bases stayed unmatched. This chain's CDR3 is CASREAGTGPYEQYF. The CDR3 DNA sequence: TGTGCCAGCAGAGAGGCCGGGACAGGGCCCTACGAGCAGTACTTC.

The CDR3 here is CASSPSGLAGGRYNEQFF. The CDR3 coding sequence is TGTGCCAGCTCACCCTCCGGCTTAGCGGGAGGGCGGTACAATGAGCAGTTCTTC. This chain uses TRBV18 with TRBJ2-1, with 11 bases aligning to TRBD2. J lost 4 bases, V lost 3 bases, and 11 bases had no gene match. The CDR3 sequence is 18 residues long. The V gene's germline CDR1 is KGHSH and CDR2 LQKENI.

The J gene is TRBJ1-4, the V gene TRBV6-5; tentatively, D is TRBD1 (6 bases). This CDR3 region has 15 residues. Between the trimmed V and J ends, which lost 5 bases and 5 bases, there was a span of 15 bases. From germline, CDR1 is MNHEY and CDR2 SVGAGI. The CDR3 DNA reads TGTGCCAGCAGTACGCGGACAGAGGGAAATGAAAAACTGTTTTTT. This codes for CASSTRTEGNEKLFF.

In this sample, this clone turned up a few times. V and J are TRBV6-4 and TRBJ2-7, with 7 positions matching TRBD2. CDR1 and CDR2 (germline): MRHNA, SNTAGT. CDR3 length: 16 amino acids. V was clipped by 0 bases and J by 2 bases; unmatched bases: 7. In DNA form, the CDR3 reads TGTGCCAGCAGTGACTCGGGGAGGGCGACACCCTACGAGCAGTACTTC. This sequence encodes CASSDSGRATPYEQYF.

This clone has only one observation. The rearrangement joins TRBV2 to TRBJ2-5, with 7 bases fitting TRBD1. The CDR3 has 16 residues. The ends lost 6 bases at V and 4 bases at J; junction bases unmatched: 14. CDR1 is SNHLY and CDR2 is FYNNEI in the germline V gene. CDR3 DNA sequence: TGTGCCAGCAGATTAGACAGGGAAAGTTTGGGAGAGACCCAGTACTTC. Translation: CASRLDRESLGETQYF.

The genes are TRBV12-3 or TRBV12-4 and TRBJ1-2; perhaps TRBD1 as D (6 bases). Trimming removed 6 bases from V and 4 bases from J, with 12 bases in between. The CDR3 is 13 residues long. The CDR3 here is CASRKTGAYGYTF. CDR3 sequence (DNA): TGTGCCAGCAGGAAGACAGGAGCCTATGGCTACACCTTC.

This clone appeared once. The V and J genes are TRBV19 and TRBJ2-3; 7 bases agree with TRBD2. V lost 5 bases and J lost 3; bases outside the gene matches: 8. Germline V gives CDR1 LNHDA, CDR2 SQIVND (reference sequence). This CDR3 has 15 amino acids. DNA for the CDR3: TGTGCCAGTAGTCTTCCAAGCGGGGTTACAGATACGCAGTATTTT. The encoded protein is CASSLPSGVTDTQYF.

This chain uses TRBV29-1 with TRBJ2-7, with a tentative D call TRBD1 (5 bases). The V end lost 5 bases, the J end lost 4 bases, and 12 bases lay between the germline ends. The CDR3 runs 12 residues. Germline CDR1 is SQVTM and CDR2 is ANQGSEA. For the CDR3, the DNA is TGCAGCGTTCGGCAGGGATTGTACGAGCAGTACTTC. Translation: CSVRQGLYEQYF.

This clone was counted between two and nine times. V usage is TRBV4-1 and J usage is TRBJ1-5, with D maybe TRBD1 (6 bases). Germline V gene data show CDR1 as MGHRA and CDR2 as YSYEKL. Trimming took 1 base from V and 7 from J, leaving 8 bases between them. This CDR3 has 13 residues. The chain's CDR3 is CASSQVQGQPQHF. CDR3 coding DNA: TGCGCCAGCAGCCAAGTCCAGGGGCAGCCCCAGCATTTT.

V and J are TRBV11-2 and TRBJ2-7; 9 bases map to TRBD1. V dropped 4 bases and J dropped 3; count of bases not matched to a gene: 4. CDR1 is SGHAT, CDR2 FQNNGV, per germline. The CDR3 has 14 amino acids. The CDR3: CASSYRTGVYEQYF. The CDR3 coding sequence is TGTGCCAGCAGCTACCGGACAGGGGTCTACGAGCAGTACTTC.

This clone was seen only once. The gene calls are TRBV23-1 and TRBJ2-7, with 9 bases aligning to TRBD2. TRBV23-1 has ORF status, its function being uncertain. The V segment lost 6 bases and the J segment 2 bases; nucleotides outside the gene matches: 11. The CDR3 is 16 residues long. The CDR3 spells CASSSRLAGQPYEQYF. The CDR3 nucleotides are TGCGCCAGCAGCTCAAGGCTAGCGGGACAACCCTACGAGCAGTACTTC.

CDR3 DNA sequence: TGCAGCGTTGTCCTCCCAGATACGCAGTATTTT. The encoded protein is CSVVLPDTQYF. The chain recombines TRBV29-1 with TRBJ2-3; D gene ambiguous. V was shortened by 4 bases and J by 4 bases, with 6 bases between the two germline ends. CDR1 SQVTM and CDR2 ANQGSEA come from the germline V gene. This CDR3 comprises 11 residues.

The chain employs TRBV2 and TRBJ2-7; tentative D call: TRBD2 (5 bases). The CDR3 has 15 amino acids. CDR1 SNHLY and CDR2 FYNNEI come from the germline V gene. Trimming stripped 2 bases from V and 0 bases from J, with 11 bases between. The CDR3 reads CASSEHAGLSYEQYF. In nucleotides, the CDR3 is TGTGCCAGCAGTGAACATGCGGGTCTCTCCTACGAGCAGTACTTC.

In the case of this clone: The identical CDR3 is also encoded by other nucleotide sequences in the sample. The chain joins TRBV19 to TRBJ1-5; weak D call: TRBD1 (5 bases). The CDR3 covers 14 residues. Germline loops: CDR1 LNHDA, CDR2 SQIVND (reference sequence). Trimming stripped 2 bases from V and 3 bases from J, with 8 bases between. The CDR3 DNA follows: TGTGCCAGTAGTATAACAGGCTCCAATCAGCCCCAGCATTTT. Residues: CASSITGSNQPQHF.

This chain links TRBV7-8 with TRBJ1-4; the match to TRBD1 covers 7 bases. CDR3 length: 15 residues. The germline gives CDR1 SGHVS, CDR2 FQNEAQ. V trimming: 5 bases; J trimming: 6 bases; junction bases outside the gene matches: 9. CDR3: CASSRGQVLHEKLFF. The CDR3, as DNA: TGTGCCAGCAGCCGAGGACAGGTTCTGCATGAAAAACTGTTTTTT.

The chain combines TRBV28 with TRBJ1-5; D ambiguous. CDR3 length: 14 amino acids. V was pared by 5 bases and J by 0 bases, with 8 bases between. Germline CDR1 is MDHEN and CDR2 is SYDVKM. In DNA form, the CDR3 reads TGTGCCAGCAGTGCCGAGATTAGCAATCAGCCCCAGCATTTT. It yields the protein CASSAEISNQPQHF.

This chain links TRBV5-4 with TRBJ1-2; D possibly corresponds to TRBD1 (5 bases). The CDR3 spans 15 residues. V lost 2 bases and J lost 0, with 11 bases in between. Germline CDR1 SGHNT, CDR2 YYREEE (reference sequence). CDR3 amino acids: CASSFPDKPNYGYTF. Here the CDR3 DNA reads TGTGCCAGCAGCTTCCCGGACAAACCTAACTATGGCTACACCTTC.

The chain is built from TRBV2 and TRBJ2-6, with a tentative D call TRBD1 (6 bases). Germline V gives CDR1 SNHLY, CDR2 FYNNEI. The V end lost 5 bases, the J end lost 0 bases, and 8 bases lay between the germline ends. The CDR3 contains 15 residues. CDR3 DNA: TGTGCCAGCAGTACGGACAGCTCTGGGGCCAACGTCCTGACTTTC. Translation: CASSTDSSGANVLTF.

The chain combines TRBV29-1 with TRBJ1-2, with D perhaps matching TRBD1 (5 bases). Germline lookup yields CDR1 SQVTM and CDR2 ANQGSEA. This CDR3 is built from 13 residues. Trimming left V 1 base short and J 7 bases short, with 13 bases between. The CDR3: CSVEVAREAGYTF. The CDR3 DNA is TGCAGCGTTGAAGTCGCCAGGGAGGCTGGCTACACCTTC.

The chain joins TRBV30 to TRBJ2-5; D uncertain. V lost 3 bases to trimming and J lost 4 bases, with 12 bases between them. CDR1 and CDR2 (germline): GTSNPN, SVGIG (reference sequence). There are 13 residues in the CDR3. In DNA form, the CDR3 reads TGTGCCTGGAGCCCCACGGTTAGAGAGACCCAGTACTTC. Its protein is CAWSPTVRETQYF.

This chain connects TRBV4-2 to TRBJ2-1; the D gene is possibly TRBD1 (5 bases). V lost 5 bases to trimming and J lost 6 bases, with 11 bases between them. Germline lookup yields CDR1 LGHNA and CDR2 YNFKEQ. This CDR3 comprises 13 residues. Here the CDR3 DNA reads TGTGCCAGCAGCTATACCGACAGCAATGAGCAGTTCTTC. Residues: CASSYTDSNEQFF.

The rearrangement uses TRBV11-2 and TRBJ1-4; D is ambiguous. This CDR3 spans 13 amino acids. Germline loops: CDR1 SGHAT, CDR2 FQNNGV. Trimming left V 3 bases short and J 10 bases short, with 12 bases between. The CDR3 DNA reads as TGTGCCAGCAGCTTGGAGGCGGCTGGAAAACTGTTTTTT. It codes for CASSLEAAGKLFF.

The chain links TRBV6-6 to TRBJ2-1, with TRBD2 identical over 12 bases. Germline lookup yields CDR1 MNHNY and CDR2 SVGAGI (reference sequence). The J segment lost 0 bases and the V segment lost 5 bases, leaving 5 bases of the junction unmatched. CDR3 size: 17 residues. The CDR3 coding sequence is TGTGCCAGCAGTCTACTAGCGGGAGGAAGCTCCTACAATGAGCAGTTCTTC. Translating it yields CASSLLAGGSSYNEQFF.

This clone was seen a single time. The chain couples TRBV6-5 to TRBJ2-7; D uncertain. V shed 6 bases and J shed 2 bases, with 8 bases lying between them. Germline CDR1 MNHEY, CDR2 SVGAGI. The CDR3 length is 12 residues. This chain's CDR3 is CASSSLTYEQYF. As DNA, the CDR3 is TGTGCCAGCAGCAGTCTTACCTACGAGCAGTACTTC.

The chain employs TRBV5-1 and TRBJ2-5; possible D gene TRBD2, 5 bases. The V end was cut by 0 bases, the J end by 4 bases, with 19 bases between. Germline V gene lookup returns CDR1 SGHRS and CDR2 YFSETQ. The CDR3 has 17 amino acids. The CDR3 nucleotides are TGCGCCAGCAGCTTGGGTTGGTTTTCGGGGAAAGCAGAGACCCAGTACTTC. It yields the protein CASSLGWFSGKAETQYF.

The V gene is TRBV5-1, the J gene TRBJ1-3, with TRBD1 matching 7 bases. In germline, CDR1 is SGHRS, CDR2 YFSETQ. CDR3 length: 16 amino acids. The trim removed 4 bases at V and 3 bases at J, leaving 10 bases unmatched. The CDR3 DNA is TGCGCCAGCAGCCTAACAGGGGACGGCGGTGGAAACACCATATATTTT. Its translation is CASSLTGDGGGNTIYF.